This TCR beta chain emerged from a study of CD8 T cells in ankylosing spondylitis. General observations from the study: Disease-associated clones were CD8+ and fairly uncommon in peripheral blood. In ankylosing spondylitis blood, a motif of seven or eight highly homologous TCR beta variants appeared characteristic. Reportedly, significant enrichment of disease-linked clones occurred in matched ankylosing spondylitis synovial fluid.

A single record per CDR3 protein comes from TCRdb applying MiXCR to the 5' RACE reads. This table holds some 250,000 distinct CDR3 sequences, 20% to 30% found once. The V and J ends lost 7 bases and 1 base, in that order; junction bases with no gene match: 13. Germline V gene data show CDR1 as DFQATT and CDR2 as SNEGSKA (reference sequence). This CDR3 is built from 17 residues. In its sample, this clonotype was seen a few times. Its antigen is unidentified. The genes are TRBV20-1 and TRBJ2-5; 12 positions match TRBD2. This sequence originates from a male donor with ankylosing spondylitis or in good health (not recorded which). Sequenced sample: blood, either unsorted or a sorted T cell fraction (not recorded which). CDR3 nucleotide sequence: TGCAGTGGCCCACTAGCGGGGGGTGGACCATCCCAAGAGACCCAGTACTTC. It translates to CSGPLAGGGPSQETQYF.